This paragraph reports one TCR beta chain. The data were obtained in a study of T-cell memory formation after mild COVID-19. TCRdb passed the 5' RACE reads through MiXCR, listing each CDR3 protein once. The sample lists about 340,000 distinct CDR3 sequences, about 20% occurring once. Sequencing input: PBMCs or a T cell subset sorted from them (not recorded which). The sequence derives from a man aged 18 to 29 who had mild COVID-19 (a few samples of this study predate the infection). Cell type and time point are not known.

CDR3 region: CASSMGPNQETQYF. CDR3 coding DNA: TGTGCCAGTAGTATGGGTCCAAACCAAGAGACCCAGTACTTC. The chain employs TRBV19 and TRBJ2-5; no clear D. V shed 3 bases and J shed 0 bases, with 8 bases lying between them. In germline, CDR1 is LNHDA, CDR2 SQIVND (reference sequence). There are 14 residues in the CDR3.